A single sample gave rise to the 18 T cell receptor beta chains below, sequenced in a study of shared clonotypes between healthy human individuals. TCRdb's table, derived via immunoSEQ multiplex PCR, lists solely in-frame clones and lacks some. The profile covers a few million clones, with roughly 93% appearing a single time and 0.39% taken by the ten largest. Sequenced sample: naive CD4+ T cells from PBMCs. As for subset: CD45RA+ positively selected. The source of these receptors is a young man in good health. Some clones in this sample may be carry-over from other donors' samples.

Of note for this clone: At the DNA level, this CDR3 is encoded by other sequences in the same sample as well. This chain links TRBV30 with TRBJ2-5, with unresolved D. The CDR3 totals 13 residues. Germline V gene sequence: CDR1 GTSNPN, CDR2 SVGIG (reference sequence). V was cut by 0 bases and J by 2 bases, with 7 bases left in between. CDR3 DNA: TGTGCCTGGAGTGTAGCGCTTCAAGAGACCCAGTACTTC. Translated: CAWSVALQETQYF.

The V gene is TRBV20-1, the J gene TRBJ1-2, with 10 bases fitting TRBD1. Germline V gives CDR1 DFQATT, CDR2 SNEGSKA (reference sequence). The CDR3 loop spans 11 amino acids. CDR3 nucleotides: TGCAGGACAGGGGGCAGCTATGGCTACACCTTC. It codes for CRTGGSYGYTF.

As concerns this clone: This CDR3 is also generated by other DNA sequences in the sample. The chain couples TRBV6-5 to TRBJ1-5; possible D gene TRBD1, 5 bases. Trimming shortened V by 0 bases and J by 6 bases, and 9 bases separated the two germline ends. The germline V gene encodes CDR1 MNHEY and CDR2 SVGAGI. The CDR3 has 14 residues. The DNA for the CDR3 is TGTGCCAGCAGTTACTCGAGAGGGGCTCAGCCCCAGCATTTT. It encodes CASSYSRGAQPQHF.

The gene calls are TRBV6-6 and TRBJ1-4, with D unclear. The CDR3 sequence is 13 residues long. Trimming pared 2 bases from V and 8 bases from J, leaving 9 bases between. Per the germline V gene, CDR1 is MNHNY and CDR2 is SVGAGI (reference sequence). CDR3 in DNA: TGTGCCAGCAGTTACACGGCCGGGGAAAAACTGTTTTTT. Translation: CASSYTAGEKLFF.

The chain combines TRBV6-5 with TRBJ2-7; TRBD2 matches 10 bases. The CDR3 runs 13 residues. Germline CDR1 is MNHEY and CDR2 is SVGAGI. The V gene end was trimmed by 5 bases and the J gene end by 3 bases; junction bases not matched to a gene: 1. The CDR3 protein is CASSRLAGYEQYF. CDR3 bases: TGTGCCAGCAGTAGACTAGCGGGCTACGAGCAGTACTTC.

Of note for this clone: Sequence at one end of the junction differs from germline and may be a read error. This chain uses TRBV28 with TRBJ2-7, with 11 bases that match TRBD2. The CDR3 is 12 amino acids. Germline-derived CDR1 and CDR2 are MDHEN and SYDVKM. CDR3 DNA: TGTGCCAGCGGACTAGCGGGTTACGAGCGGTACTTC. Amino acid sequence: CASGLAGYERYF.

This clone appeared once. The genes are TRBV18 and TRBJ1-5; D remains unclear. V lost 2 bases and J lost 3, with 8 bases in between. This CDR3 is built from 14 residues. CDR1 is KGHSH, CDR2 LQKENI, per germline. CDR3 in amino acids: CASSPAGYNQPQHF. In nucleotides, the CDR3 is TGTGCCAGCTCACCAGCGGGCTACAATCAGCCCCAGCATTTT.

This chain links TRBV7-9 with TRBJ2-1; 13 bases fit TRBD2. Per germline, CDR1 SEHNR and CDR2 FQNEAQ (reference sequence). V shed 5 bases and J 4 bases; nucleotides not matched to a gene: 2. This CDR3 is 15 amino acids long. CDR3 protein: CASSRTSGSYNEQFF. The CDR3 DNA reads TGTGCCAGCAGCAGGACTAGCGGGAGTTACAATGAGCAGTTCTTC.

With regard to this clone: The same CDR3 also results from other DNA sequences found in this sample. The CDR3 nucleotides read TGTGCCAGCAGCCGGGGTCCCTACGAGCAGTACTTC. This encodes CASSRGPYEQYF. The chain carries TRBV28 and TRBJ2-7, with D possibly matching TRBD2 (5 bases). There are 12 residues in the CDR3. The ends were cut back, 6 bases at V and 2 bases at J, with 8 bases in the middle. Germline CDR1 MDHEN, CDR2 SYDVKM.

The chain has TRBV29-1 and TRBJ2-5, with TRBD1 matching 8 bases. Germline V gene lookup returns CDR1 SQVTM and CDR2 ANQGSEA. Trimming at V came to 7 bases and at J to 5 bases, leaving 9 bases not matched to a gene. This CDR3 is built from 13 residues. The chain's CDR3 is CSAVRGRRETQYF. The CDR3 bases are TGCAGCGCAGTCAGGGGGCGACGGGAGACCCAGTACTTC.

The V and J genes are TRBV9 and TRBJ1-1; 9 nucleotides line up with TRBD1. V gave up 4 bases and J gave up 5 bases; unmatched junction bases: 9. This CDR3 is built from 15 residues. Germline assignment: CDR1 SGDLS and CDR2 YYNGEE. Here the CDR3 DNA reads TGTGCCAGCAGCCCTCACAGGGGGCCTGGTACTGAAGCTTTCTTT. Its protein is CASSPHRGPGTEAFF.

V usage is TRBV29-1 and J usage is TRBJ2-2; 10 bases agree with TRBD1. Germline V gene sequence: CDR1 SQVTM, CDR2 ANQGSEA. The CDR3 sequence is 13 residues long. With 6 bases clipped from V and 7 bases from J, the junction kept 5 bases outside the gene matches. This chain's CDR3 is CSVTGGAGGELFF. The DNA for the CDR3 is TGCAGCGTGACAGGGGGCGCGGGCGGGGAGCTGTTTTTT.

V and J are TRBV28 and TRBJ1-1, with TRBD1 matching over 10 bases. Germline CDR1 MDHEN, CDR2 SYDVKM. Unmatched junction bases numbered 10, after V lost 4 bases and J lost 8 bases. The CDR3 is made up of 15 amino acids. CDR3: CASSSSDRGRGEAFF. The CDR3 coding sequence is TGTGCCAGCAGTTCTAGCGACAGGGGGCGCGGAGAAGCTTTCTTT.

This clone was seen a few times. J is TRBJ1-1 and V is TRBV19, with 7 bases identical to TRBD1. This CDR3 region has 18 residues. Trimming at V came to 3 bases and at J to 4 bases, leaving 17 bases not matched to a gene. CDR1 is LNHDA and CDR2 is SQIVND in the germline V gene (reference sequence). CDR3 region: CASSIPPNRGSEGTEAFF. In nucleotides, the CDR3 is TGTGCCAGTAGTATTCCACCTAACAGGGGATCGGAGGGCACTGAAGCTTTCTTT.

The chain carries TRBV15 and TRBJ1-2, with D tentatively TRBD1 (6 bases). CDR1 and CDR2 from the germline V gene are LNHNV and YYDKDF (reference sequence). With 3 bases removed from V and 8 bases from J, the gap between germline ends came to 13 bases. The CDR3 contains 13 residues. The CDR3 bases are TGTGCCACCAGCAGTGTGACAGGAGACGGCTACACCTTC. Amino acid sequence: CATSSVTGDGYTF.

The chain uses TRBV19 and TRBJ1-1; tentatively, D is TRBD1 (6 bases). Per germline, CDR1 LNHDA and CDR2 SQIVND (reference sequence). The CDR3 loop spans 14 amino acids. The V gene lost 8 bases and the J gene lost 4 bases, with 17 bases spanning the gap. As DNA, the CDR3 is TGTGCCAGTCTTCTTAGGGGGGGTGTCACTGAAGCTTTCTTT. Protein product: CASLLRGGVTEAFF.

Concerning this clone: The junction shows a germline mismatch at one end, possibly a read error. V and J are TRBV7-6 and TRBJ2-3, with TRBD2 as a possible D gene (6 bases). This CDR3 has 14 residues. Germline CDR1 is SGHVS and CDR2 is FNYEAQ. CDR3 bases: TGTGCCAGCAGCCTAGCGCCAAGCACAGATACGCAGTATTTT. This codes for CASSLAPSTDTQYF.

With respect to this clone: The sample holds other DNA sequences that translate to the same CDR3. The chain is built from TRBV19 and TRBJ1-2, with D tentatively TRBD1 (6 bases). Trimming left V 5 bases short and J 3 bases short, with 7 bases between. The germline V gene has CDR1 LNHDA and CDR2 SQIVND (reference sequence). The CDR3 contains 12 residues. The CDR3, as DNA: TGTGCCAGTAGTCGACAGGACTATGGCTACACCTTC. As protein: CASSRQDYGYTF. The variable domain in full, with the rest retrieved from reference TRBV19 and TRBJ1-2, is DGGITQSPKYLFRKEGQNVTLSCEQNLNHDAMYWYRQDPGQGLRLIYYSQIVNDFQKGDIAEGYSVSREKKESFPLTVTSAQKNPTAFYLCASSRQDYGYTFGSGTRLTVV.